This T cell receptor beta chain was observed in a study of OX40 agonist ivuxolimab in advanced cancers. Trimming took 3 bases from V and 5 from J; bases not matched to a gene: 12. The CDR3 runs 20 residues. The V gene's germline CDR1 is LNHDA and CDR2 SQIVND (reference sequence). Profiled with immunoSEQ multiplex PCR; TCRdb holds only in-frame clones, not every one. The table includes 65,000 to 75,000 clones, roughly 88% detected once. This clone was seen only a few times. V is TRBV19 and J is TRBJ2-2; the match to TRBD2 covers 16 bases. The clonotype comes from an adult with an advanced solid tumor such as melanoma, head and neck, liver or kidney cancer. The sequencing here drew on CD4+ or CD8+ T cells sorted from blood, taken in a trial of the OX40 agonist ivuxolimab. The DNA of the CDR3 is TGTGCCAGTAGTATTCAGCCGGGACTAGCGGGAGGGCCTAAGACCGGGGAGCTGTTTTTT. This translates into CASSIQPGLAGGPKTGELFF.